The clone carrying this T cell receptor beta chain came up many times. Its antigen is still unknown. Germline CDR1 is MDHEN and CDR2 is SYDVKM. The CDR3 is made up of 15 amino acids. The junction had 4 bases not matched to a gene; V was cut back by 6 bases and J by 0 bases. TCRdb reanalysed the reads using MiXCR and keeps one entry per CDR3 protein. The repertoire consists of approximately 700,000 distinct CDR3 sequences, with less than 40% occurring once and the leading ten covering 2.8%. The data originate from a study of T cell repertoires in cytomegalovirus infection. Study as a whole: Indications came from public TCR beta signatures; they pointed to CMV infection and to a matching HLA type. The study's findings and limits: What dominated the ex vivo response were HLA-C-restricted CMV-specific TCR beta clonotypes.

Sequencing was performed on PBMCs. This sequence originates from a human donor in good health (CMV status not recorded). Some clones in this sample may be carry-over from other donors' samples. The chain uses TRBV28 and TRBJ2-4; 8 nucleotides line up with TRBD1. DNA of the CDR3: TGTGCCAGCAGCGGACAGGGACTAGCCAAAAACATTCAGTACTTC. The encoded protein is CASSGQGLAKNIQYF. Full variable domain (rest looked up from reference TRBV28 and TRBJ2-4): DVKVTQSSRYLVKRTGEKVFLECVQDMDHENMFWYRQDPGLGLRLIYFSYDVKMKEKGDIPEGYSVSREKKERFSLILESASTNQTSMYLCASSGQGLAKNIQYFGAGTRLSVL.